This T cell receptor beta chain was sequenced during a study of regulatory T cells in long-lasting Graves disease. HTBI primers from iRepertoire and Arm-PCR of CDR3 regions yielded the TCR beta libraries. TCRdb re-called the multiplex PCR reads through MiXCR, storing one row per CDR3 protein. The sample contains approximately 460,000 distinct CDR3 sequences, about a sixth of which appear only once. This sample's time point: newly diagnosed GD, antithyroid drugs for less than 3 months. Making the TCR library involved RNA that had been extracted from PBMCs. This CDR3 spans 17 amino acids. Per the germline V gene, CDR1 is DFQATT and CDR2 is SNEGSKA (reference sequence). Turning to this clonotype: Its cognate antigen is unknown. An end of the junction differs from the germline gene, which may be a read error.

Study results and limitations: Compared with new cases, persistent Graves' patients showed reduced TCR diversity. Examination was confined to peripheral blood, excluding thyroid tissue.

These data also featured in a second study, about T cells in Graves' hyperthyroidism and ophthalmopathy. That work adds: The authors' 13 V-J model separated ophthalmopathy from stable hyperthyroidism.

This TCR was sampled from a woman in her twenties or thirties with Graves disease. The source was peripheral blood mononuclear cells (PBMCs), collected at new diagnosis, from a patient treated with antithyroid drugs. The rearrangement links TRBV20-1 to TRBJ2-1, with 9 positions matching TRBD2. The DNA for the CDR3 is TGCAGTGCTAGAGTGGCGACTAGCGGAAAGGGTTACAATGATCAGTTCTTC. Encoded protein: CSARVATSGKGYNDQFF.